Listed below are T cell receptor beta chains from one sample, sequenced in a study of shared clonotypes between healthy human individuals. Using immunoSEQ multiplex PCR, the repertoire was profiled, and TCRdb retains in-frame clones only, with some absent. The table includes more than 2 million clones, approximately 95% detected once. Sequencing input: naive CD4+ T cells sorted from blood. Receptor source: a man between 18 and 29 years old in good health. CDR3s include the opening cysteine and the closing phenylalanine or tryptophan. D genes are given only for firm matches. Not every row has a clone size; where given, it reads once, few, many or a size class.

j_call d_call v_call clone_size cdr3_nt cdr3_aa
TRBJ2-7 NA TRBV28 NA TGTGCCAGCAGTTCTCCCAGGGAGTACGAGCAGTACTTC CASSSPREYEQYF
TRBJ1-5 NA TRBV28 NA TGTGCCAGCAGTTTATTAACGGGGAAAGGGGATCAGCCCCAGCATTTT CASSLLTGKGDQPQHF
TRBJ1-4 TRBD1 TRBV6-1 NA TGTGCCAGCAGTGAAGTGGAGGGACAGGGTGTTGAAAAACTGTTTTTT CASSEVEGQGVEKLFF
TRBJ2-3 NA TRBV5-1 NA TGCGCCAGCAGCTCGAGAAGTTCTAGCACAGATACGCAGTATTTT CASSSRSSSTDTQYF
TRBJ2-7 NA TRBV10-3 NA TGTGCCATCGCCGGGGGATCCTACGAGCAGTACTTC CAIAGGSYEQYF
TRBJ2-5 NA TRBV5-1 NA TGCGCCAGCAGCTTGTCAGGAGGGAAAGAGACCCAGTACTTC CASSLSGGKETQYF
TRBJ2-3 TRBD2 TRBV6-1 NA TGTGCCAGCAGTGAAGACGGGAGGACGCAGTATTTT CASSEDGRTQYF
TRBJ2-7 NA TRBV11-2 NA TGTGCCAGCAGCTTAGTAGGATCTTGGTCTGTGGAGGAGAACTACGAGCAGTACTTC CASSLVGSWSVEENYEQYF
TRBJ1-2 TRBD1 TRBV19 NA TGTGCCAGTTCGGACAGGGTGATCCCCCTCTATGGCTACACCTTC CASSDRVIPLYGYTF
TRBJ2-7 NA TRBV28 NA TGTGCCAGCAGCCCAAGGAGCAGGGTGGACGAGCAGTACTTC CASSPRSRVDEQYF
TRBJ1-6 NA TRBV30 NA TGTGCCTGGAGTGTATCCGCGGGGGTTAATTCACCCCTCCACTTT CAWSVSAGVNSPLHF
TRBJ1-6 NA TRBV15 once TGTGCCACCAGTCCGAAGCCGTACTCACCCCTCCACTTT CATSPKPYSPLHF